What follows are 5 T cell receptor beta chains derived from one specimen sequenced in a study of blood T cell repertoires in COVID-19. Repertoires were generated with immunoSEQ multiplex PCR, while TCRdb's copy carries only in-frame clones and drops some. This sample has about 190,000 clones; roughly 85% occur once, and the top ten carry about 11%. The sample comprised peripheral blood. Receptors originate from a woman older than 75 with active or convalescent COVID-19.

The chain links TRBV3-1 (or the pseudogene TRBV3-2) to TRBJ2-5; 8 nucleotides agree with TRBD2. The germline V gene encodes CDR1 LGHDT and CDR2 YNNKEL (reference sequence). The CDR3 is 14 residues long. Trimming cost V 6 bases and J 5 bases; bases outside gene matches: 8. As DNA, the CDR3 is TGTGCCAGCAGTCCTAGCGGGCTATGGGAGACCCAGTACTTC. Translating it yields CASSPSGLWETQYF.

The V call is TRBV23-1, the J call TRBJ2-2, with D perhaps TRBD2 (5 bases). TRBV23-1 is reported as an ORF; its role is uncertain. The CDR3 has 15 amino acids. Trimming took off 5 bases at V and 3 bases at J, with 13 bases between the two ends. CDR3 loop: CASSLPGEHTGELFF. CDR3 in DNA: TGCGCCAGCAGTTTACCCGGGGAGCACACCGGGGAGCTGTTTTTT.

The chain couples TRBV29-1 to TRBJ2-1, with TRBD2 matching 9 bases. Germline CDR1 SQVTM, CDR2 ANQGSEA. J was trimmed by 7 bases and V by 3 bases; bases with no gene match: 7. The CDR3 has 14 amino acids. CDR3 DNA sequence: TGCAGCGTTGAGGGCGGGAGGGGTTTAAATGAGCAGTTCTTC. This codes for CSVEGGRGLNEQFF.

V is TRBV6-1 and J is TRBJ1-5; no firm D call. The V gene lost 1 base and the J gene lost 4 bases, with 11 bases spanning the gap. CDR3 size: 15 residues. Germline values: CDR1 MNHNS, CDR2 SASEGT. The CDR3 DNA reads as TGTGCCAGCAGTGAAGGTAGGGAGCCAAATCAGCCCCAGCATTTT. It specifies CASSEGREPNQPQHF.

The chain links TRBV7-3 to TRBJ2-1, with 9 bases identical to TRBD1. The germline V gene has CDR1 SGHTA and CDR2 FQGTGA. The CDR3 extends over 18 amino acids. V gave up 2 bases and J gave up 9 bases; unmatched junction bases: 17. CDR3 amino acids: CASSLSPSGTGIDVEQFF. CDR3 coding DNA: TGTGCCAGCAGCTTATCCCCTTCCGGGACAGGGATTGATGTTGAGCAGTTCTTC.